These T cell receptor beta chains were read from a single sample in a study of PD-1 blockade in classical Hodgkin lymphoma. Clones were read by immunoSEQ multiplex PCR, and TCRdb kept only the in-frame ones, dropping some. The repertoire has over 20,000 clones, approximately 80% of them found once; the top ten carry approximately 7%. The sample consisted of peripheral blood mononuclear cells (PBMCs), taken before the fourth cycle of nivolumab. Source of these receptors: a human donor with classical Hodgkin lymphoma. Both conserved end residues are part of each CDR3. The D gene is left open where the match is weak. For some rows the clone size is stated as once, few or many, or as a class when expanded; others skip it.

v_call	d_call	j_call	clone_size	cdr3_aa	cdr3_nt
TRBV6-9	-	TRBJ2-7	-	CASSPRRLSYEQYF	TGTGCCAGCAGTCCCCGCCGGTTATCCTACGAGCAGTACTTC
TRBV11-2	TRBD2	TRBJ2-2	-	CASSLAASGVYTGELFF	TGTGCCAGCAGCTTAGCGGCTAGCGGGGTGTACACCGGGGAGCTGTTTTTT
TRBV11-2	TRBD1	TRBJ2-1	few	CASSMGVRQGAYNEQFF	TGTGCCAGCAGCATGGGCGTCAGACAGGGGGCCTACAATGAGCAGTTCTTC
TRBV6-1	-	TRBJ1-5	once	CASSDWQGRQPQHF	TGTGCCAGCAGTGATTGGCAGGGTAGGCAGCCCCAGCATTTT
TRBV7-7	TRBD1	TRBJ2-5	-	CATSDRELETQYF	TGTGCCACCTCGGACAGGGAACTGGAGACCCAGTACTTC
TRBV5-4	TRBD1	TRBJ2-7	-	CASSLDGTVRLREQYF	TGTGCCAGCAGCTTGGATGGGACAGTGCGGCTTAGGGAGCAGTACTTC
TRBV5-1	-	TRBJ2-1	-	CASSLDGASDPYNEQFF	TGCGCCAGCAGCTTGGACGGGGCGTCGGACCCCTACAATGAGCAGTTCTTC
TRBV23-1	-	TRBJ1-2	-	CASRPPGRLYLYGYTF	TGCGCCAGCAGGCCACCGGGACGGCTGTACCTTTATGGCTACACCTTC
TRBV27	TRBD2	TRBJ2-7	few	CASSLSAGGYEQYF	TGTGCCAGCAGTTTATCAGCGGGAGGCTACGAGCAGTACTTC
TRBV23-1	-	TRBJ2-7	-	CASSLGGSYEQYF	TGCGCCAGCAGTCTTGGGGGCTCCTACGAGCAGTACTTC
TRBV4-2	TRBD1	TRBJ2-5	few	CASSQAGTGAKDQETQYF	TGTGCCAGCAGCCAAGCTGGGACAGGCGCCAAGGATCAAGAGACCCAGTACTTC
TRBV9	-	TRBJ1-6	-	CASSVREYSPLHF	TGTGCCAGCAGCGTTAGGGAATATTCACCCCTCCACTTT
TRBV4-1	-	TRBJ2-7	-	CASSQILADYEQYF	TGCGCCAGCAGCCAAATTTTGGCCGACTACGAGCAGTACTTC
TRBV19	TRBD2	TRBJ2-1	-	CASKTGTSRRNEQFF	TGTGCCAGTAAAACCGGGACTAGCCGTAGGAATGAGCAGTTCTTC
TRBV5-1	TRBD1	TRBJ2-7	-	CASSPDRAYEQYF	TGCGCCAGCAGCCCGGACAGGGCTTACGAGCAGTACTTC
TRBV7-2	TRBD1	TRBJ2-5	-	CASSRTRQGWETQYF	TGTGCCAGCAGCCGTACACGACAGGGATGGGAGACCCAGTACTTC
TRBV5-5	-	TRBJ2-2	-	CASSLGGTVNTGELFF	TGTGCCAGCAGCCTAGGGGGGACAGTTAACACCGGGGAGCTGTTTTTT
TRBV28	-	TRBJ2-1	-	CATYRERQFF	TGTGCCACCTATAGGGAAAGGCAGTTCTTC
TRBV27	-	TRBJ2-5	-	CASGLKETQYF	TGTGCCAGCGGTCTTAAAGAGACCCAGTACTTC
TRBV6-5	-	TRBJ2-3	-	CASSYRTPDTQYF	TGTGCCAGCAGTTACCGGACCCCAGATACGCAGTATTTT
TRBV28	-	TRBJ1-5	-	CASSLMEPQHF	TGTGCCAGCAGTTTGATGGAGCCCCAGCATTTT
TRBV7-2	-	TRBJ1-5	-	CASSQSRVQPQHF	TGTGCCAGCAGCCAATCGCGTGTTCAGCCCCAGCATTTT
TRBV5-1	-	TRBJ2-5	-	CASSYDSQETQYF	TGCGCCAGCAGCTACGACAGTCAAGAGACCCAGTACTTC
TRBV5-6	-	TRBJ1-6	-	CASSLGEGRSYNSPLHF	TGTGCCAGCAGCTTAGGTGAGGGGCGGTCCTATAATTCACCCCTCCACTTT
TRBV28	-	TRBJ1-3	-	CASSLNLGRDTGNTIYF	TGTGCCAGCAGTTTAAATCTCGGCAGGGACACTGGAAACACCATATATTTT
TRBV7-9	-	TRBJ2-1	-	CASSLAGRLYNEQFF	TGTGCCAGCAGCTTAGCGGGGAGATTGTACAATGAGCAGTTCTTC
TRBV9	TRBD1	TRBJ2-1	-	CASSVGQHNEQFF	TGTGCCAGCAGCGTGGGACAGCACAATGAGCAGTTCTTC
TRBV5-1	TRBD1	TRBJ1-1	few	CASSPGQGYGMNTEAFF	TGCGCCAGCAGCCCTGGACAGGGATACGGAATGAACACTGAAGCTTTCTTT
TRBV10-3	-	TRBJ2-1	once	CAISARVQHSYNEQFF	TGTGCCATCAGTGCCAGGGTACAACACTCCTACAATGAGCAGTTCTTC
TRBV9	-	TRBJ2-3	few	CASSGEFGTDTQYF	TGTGCCAGTTCAGGGGAATTCGGCACAGATACGCAGTATTTT
TRBV7-8	TRBD2	TRBJ2-1	-	CASSLAGAGPYNEQFF	TGTGCCAGCAGCTTAGCGGGAGCGGGGCCCTACAATGAGCAGTTCTTC
TRBV7-3	-	TRBJ2-2	-	CASSLTALGGELFF	TGTGCCAGCAGCTTAACGGCCTTGGGCGGGGAGCTGTTTTTT
TRBV5-4	TRBD1	TRBJ1-1	-	CASSPGGPNTEAFF	TGTGCCAGCAGCCCAGGGGGACCAAACACTGAAGCTTTCTTT
TRBV2	-	TRBJ1-1	-	CASSDPGFGTEAFF	TGTGCCAGCAGTGATCCCGGGTTTGGCACTGAAGCTTTCTTT
TRBV7-2	-	TRBJ1-6	-	CASSFNNSPLHF	TGTGCCAGCAGCTTCAACAACTCACCCCTCCACTTT
TRBV5-1	-	TRBJ1-3	-	CASSGHNGNTIYF	TGCGCCAGCAGTGGGCACAATGGAAACACCATATATTTT
TRBV9	-	TRBJ2-3	-	CASSVAFGPVVRDDTDTQYF	TGTGCCAGCAGCGTAGCATTCGGACCAGTCGTACGGGATGACACAGATACGCAGTATTTT
TRBV5-8	TRBD2	TRBJ2-5	-	CASSSGTSSDAETQYF	TGTGCCAGCAGTTCCGGGACTAGCAGCGATGCGGAGACCCAGTACTTC
TRBV5-6	TRBD2	TRBJ2-5	-	CASSPGAGETQYF	TGTGCCAGCAGCCCAGGAGCGGGGGAGACCCAGTACTTC
TRBV5-1	-	TRBJ1-5	-	CASSLGANSNQPQHF	TGCGCCAGCAGCTTAGGGGCGAATAGCAATCAGCCCCAGCATTTT
TRBV6-1	-	TRBJ2-1	-	CASKSPAIGEQFF	TGTGCCAGCAAAAGTCCCGCTATTGGTGAGCAGTTCTTC
TRBV19	TRBD1	TRBJ2-5	-	CASGSGTGGAGTQYF	TGTGCCAGTGGATCCGGGACAGGGGGGGCCGGGACCCAGTACTTC
TRBV14	TRBD2	TRBJ2-3	few	CASSRSGTSGGTDTQYF	TGTGCCAGCAGCCGATCCGGGACTAGCGGGGGGACAGATACGCAGTATTTT
TRBV7-7	TRBD1	TRBJ2-3	-	CASSSDRDTQYF	TGTGCCAGCAGCTCGGACAGGGACACGCAGTATTTT
TRBV30	-	TRBJ1-2	-	CAWSVPLNYGYTF	TGTGCCTGGAGTGTGCCCTTAAACTATGGCTACACCTTC
TRBV6-4	-	TRBJ2-2	-	CASTESAGSTGELFF	TGTGCCAGCACGGAATCGGCAGGCAGCACCGGGGAGCTGTTTTTT
TRBV7-9	-	TRBJ2-7	-	CASSLTSAPGYEQYF	TGTGCCAGCAGCTTAACCTCTGCGCCCGGCTACGAGCAGTACTTC
TRBV6-5	-	TRBJ1-3	few	CASSYSEGTGNTIYF	TGTGCCAGCAGTTACTCGGAAGGGACTGGAAACACCATATATTTT
TRBV6-1	-	TRBJ1-2	once	CASSEADSRANYGYTF	TGTGCCAGCAGTGAAGCGGACAGCCGAGCTAACTATGGCTACACCTTC
TRBV18	-	TRBJ2-5	-	CASSPRRGWETQYF	TGTGCCAGCTCACCAAGGAGGGGCTGGGAGACCCAGTACTTC
TRBV7-6	-	TRBJ1-5	few	CASSLWRQPQHF	TGTGCCAGCAGCTTATGGCGACAGCCCCAGCATTTT
TRBV27	-	TRBJ2-7	-	CASSFGTSGVYEQYF	TGTGCCAGCAGTTTCGGGACCTCTGGGGTCTACGAGCAGTACTTC
TRBV7-7	-	TRBJ2-5	-	CASSLTSPGAWETQYF	TGTGCCAGCAGCTTAACCTCCCCAGGGGCGTGGGAGACCCAGTACTTC
TRBV2	-	TRBJ2-7	once	CASSLPLTYEQYF	TGTGCCAGCAGTCTGCCGCTTACCTACGAGCAGTACTTC
TRBV6-6	-	TRBJ2-6	-	CASRQVVSGANVLTF	TGTGCCAGCAGGCAGGTTGTCTCTGGGGCCAACGTCCTGACTTTC
TRBV9	-	TRBJ1-2	-	CASSVDGTYGYTF	TGTGCCAGCAGCGTAGACGGGACCTATGGCTACACCTTC
TRBV5-1	TRBD1	TRBJ1-2	-	CASSWGQGYGYTF	TGCGCCAGCAGCTGGGGACAGGGGTATGGCTACACCTTC